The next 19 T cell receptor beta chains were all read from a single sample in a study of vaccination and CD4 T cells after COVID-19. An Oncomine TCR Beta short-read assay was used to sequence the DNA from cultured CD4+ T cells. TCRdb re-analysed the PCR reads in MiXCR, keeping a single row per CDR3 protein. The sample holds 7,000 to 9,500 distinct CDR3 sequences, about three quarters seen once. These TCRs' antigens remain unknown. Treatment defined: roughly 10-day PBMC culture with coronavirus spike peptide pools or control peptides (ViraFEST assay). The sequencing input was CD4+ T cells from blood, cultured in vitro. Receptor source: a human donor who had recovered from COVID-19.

In DNA form, the CDR3 reads TGTGCCAGCAGTGAAGAGGCAGCCACAGACACTGAAGCTTTCTTT. It is translated as CASSEEAATDTEAFF. The chain recombines TRBV2 with TRBJ1-1; no firm D call. The CDR3 covers 15 residues. Germline-derived CDR1 and CDR2 are SNHLY and FYNNEI. Trimming removed 1 base at V and 3 bases at J, with 12 bases between.

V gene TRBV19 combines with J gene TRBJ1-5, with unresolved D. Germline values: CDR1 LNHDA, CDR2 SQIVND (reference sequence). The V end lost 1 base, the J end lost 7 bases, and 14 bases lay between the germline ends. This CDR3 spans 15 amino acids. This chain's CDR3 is CASSIVERAPQPQHF. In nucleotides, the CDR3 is TGTGCCAGTAGTATAGTAGAGAGAGCACCCCAGCCCCAGCATTTT.

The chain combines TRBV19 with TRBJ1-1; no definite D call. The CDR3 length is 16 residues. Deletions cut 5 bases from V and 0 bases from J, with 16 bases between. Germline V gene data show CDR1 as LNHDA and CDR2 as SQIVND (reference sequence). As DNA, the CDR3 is TGTGCCAGTAGTGCCGCGACATTGGGCATGAACACTGAAGCTTTCTTT. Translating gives CASSAATLGMNTEAFF.

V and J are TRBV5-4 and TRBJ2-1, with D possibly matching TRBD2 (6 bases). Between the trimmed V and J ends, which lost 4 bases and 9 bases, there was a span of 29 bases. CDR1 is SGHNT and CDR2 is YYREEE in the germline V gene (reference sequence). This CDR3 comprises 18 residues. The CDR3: CASSRGLSGELQSGEQFF. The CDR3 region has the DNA TGTGCCAGCAGCCGGGGATTGTCGGGAGAACTTCAGAGTGGTGAGCAGTTCTTC.

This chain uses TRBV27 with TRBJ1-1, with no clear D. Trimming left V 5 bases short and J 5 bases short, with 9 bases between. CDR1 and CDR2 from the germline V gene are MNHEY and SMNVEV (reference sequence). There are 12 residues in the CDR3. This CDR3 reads CASSPSGTEAFF. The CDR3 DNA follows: TGTGCCAGCAGTCCCTCGGGGACTGAAGCTTTCTTT.

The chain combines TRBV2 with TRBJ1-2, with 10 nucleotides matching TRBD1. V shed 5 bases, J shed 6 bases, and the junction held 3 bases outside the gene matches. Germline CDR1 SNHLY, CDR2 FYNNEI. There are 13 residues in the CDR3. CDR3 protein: CASSWGTGDGYTF. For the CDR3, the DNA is TGTGCCAGCAGTTGGGGGACAGGGGATGGCTACACCTTC.

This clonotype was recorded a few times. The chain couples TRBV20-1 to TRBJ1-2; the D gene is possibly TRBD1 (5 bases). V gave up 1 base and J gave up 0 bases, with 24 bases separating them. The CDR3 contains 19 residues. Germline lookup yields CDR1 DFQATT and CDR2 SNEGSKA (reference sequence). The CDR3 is CSARGPDGGLTSTNYGYTF. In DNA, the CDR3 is TGCAGTGCTAGAGGTCCGGATGGGGGGTTAACCTCTACTAACTATGGCTACACCTTC.

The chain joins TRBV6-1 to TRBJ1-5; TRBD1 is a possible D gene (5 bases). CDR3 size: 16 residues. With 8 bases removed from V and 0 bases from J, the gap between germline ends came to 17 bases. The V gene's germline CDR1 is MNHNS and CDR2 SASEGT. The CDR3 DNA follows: TGTGCCAGCTCTTCACGGGGGGGAAATAGCAATCAGCCCCAGCATTTT. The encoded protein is CASSSRGGNSNQPQHF.

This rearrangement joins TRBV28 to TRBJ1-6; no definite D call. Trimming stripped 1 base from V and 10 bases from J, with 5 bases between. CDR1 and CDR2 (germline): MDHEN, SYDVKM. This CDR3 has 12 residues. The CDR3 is CASSLLKSPLHF. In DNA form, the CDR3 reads TGTGCCAGCAGTTTATTGAAGTCACCCCTCCACTTT.

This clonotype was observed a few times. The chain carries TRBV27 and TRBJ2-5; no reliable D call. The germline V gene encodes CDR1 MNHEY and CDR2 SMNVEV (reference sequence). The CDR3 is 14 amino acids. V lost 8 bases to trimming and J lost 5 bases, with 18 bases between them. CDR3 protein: CASGPSPRWETQYF. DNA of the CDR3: TGTGCCAGCGGACCCTCGCCGCGGTGGGAGACCCAGTACTTC.

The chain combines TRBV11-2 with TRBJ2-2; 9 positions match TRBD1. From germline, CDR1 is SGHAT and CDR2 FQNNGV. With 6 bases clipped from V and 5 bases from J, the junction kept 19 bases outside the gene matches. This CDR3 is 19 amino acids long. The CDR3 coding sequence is TGTGCCAGCAGTAAAGGGACAGGGCCATACCGTAATCCGACCGGGGAGCTGTTTTTT. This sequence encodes CASSKGTGPYRNPTGELFF.

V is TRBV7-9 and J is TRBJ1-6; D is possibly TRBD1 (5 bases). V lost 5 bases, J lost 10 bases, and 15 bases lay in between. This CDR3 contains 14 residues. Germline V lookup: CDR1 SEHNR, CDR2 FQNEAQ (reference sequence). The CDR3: CASSEDSRTSPLHF. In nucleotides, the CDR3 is TGTGCCAGCAGCGAAGACAGTAGAACCTCACCCCTCCACTTT.

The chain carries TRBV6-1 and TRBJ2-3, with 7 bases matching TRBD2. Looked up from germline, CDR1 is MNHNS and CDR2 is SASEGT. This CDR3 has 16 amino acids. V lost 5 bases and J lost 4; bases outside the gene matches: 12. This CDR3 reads CASSPSVGGKSDTQYF. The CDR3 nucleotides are TGTGCCAGCAGTCCCTCTGTCGGGGGGAAATCAGATACGCAGTATTTT.

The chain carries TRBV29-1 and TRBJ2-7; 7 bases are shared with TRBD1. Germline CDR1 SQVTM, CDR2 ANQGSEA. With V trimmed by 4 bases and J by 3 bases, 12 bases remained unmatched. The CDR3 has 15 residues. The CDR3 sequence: CSVVLPGTASYEQYF. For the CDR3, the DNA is TGCAGCGTTGTCCTTCCCGGGACAGCGAGCTACGAGCAGTACTTC.

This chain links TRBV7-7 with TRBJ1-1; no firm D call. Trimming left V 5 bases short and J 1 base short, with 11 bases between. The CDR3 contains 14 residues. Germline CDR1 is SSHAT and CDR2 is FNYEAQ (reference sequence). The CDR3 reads CASSPGPGNTEAFF. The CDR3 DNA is TGTGCCAGCAGCCCCGGTCCCGGGAACACTGAAGCTTTCTTT. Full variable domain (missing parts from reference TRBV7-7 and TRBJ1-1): GAGVSQSPRYKVTKRGQDVTLRCDPISSHATLYWYQQALGQGPEFLTYFNYEAQPDKSGLPSDRFSAERPEGSISTLTIQRTEQRDSAMYRCASSPGPGNTEAFFGQGTRLTVV.

The CDR3 loop reads CASSLNRWREQYF. In DNA, the CDR3 is TGTGCCAGCAGTCTCAACCGATGGAGGGAGCAGTACTTC. The rearrangement joins TRBV12-3 or TRBV12-4 to TRBJ2-7; perhaps TRBD2 as D (5 bases). This CDR3 comprises 13 residues. V lost 5 bases and J lost 7, with 15 bases in between.

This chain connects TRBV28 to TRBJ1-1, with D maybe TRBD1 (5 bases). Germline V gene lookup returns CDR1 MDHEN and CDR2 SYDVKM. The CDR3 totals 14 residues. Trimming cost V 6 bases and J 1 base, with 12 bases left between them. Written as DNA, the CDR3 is TGTGCCAGCAGCCGACTGACAGAGAACACTGAAGCTTTCTTT. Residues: CASSRLTENTEAFF. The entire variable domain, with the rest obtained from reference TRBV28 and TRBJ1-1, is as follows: DVKVTQSSRYLVKRTGEKVFLECVQDMDHENMFWYRQDPGLGLRLIYFSYDVKMKEKGDIPEGYSVSREKKERFSLILESASTNQTSMYLCASSRLTENTEAFFGQGTRLTVV.

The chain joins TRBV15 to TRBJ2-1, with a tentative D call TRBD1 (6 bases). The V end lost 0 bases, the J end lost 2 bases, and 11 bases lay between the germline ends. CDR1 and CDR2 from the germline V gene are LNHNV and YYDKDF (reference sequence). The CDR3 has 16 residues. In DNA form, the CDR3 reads TGTGCCACCAGCAGAGAAGCAGGGGTCACCTACAATGAGCAGTTCTTC. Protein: CATSREAGVTYNEQFF.

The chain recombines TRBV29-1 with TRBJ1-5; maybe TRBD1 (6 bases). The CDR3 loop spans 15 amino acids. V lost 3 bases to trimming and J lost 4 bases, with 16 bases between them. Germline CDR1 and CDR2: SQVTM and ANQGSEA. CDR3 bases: TGCAGCGTTGAGTTGACAGGCGAACCGAATCAGCCCCAGCATTTT. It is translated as CSVELTGEPNQPQHF.